What follows are 21 T cell receptor beta chains derived from one specimen sequenced in a study of T cells in Graves' hyperthyroidism and ophthalmopathy. From RNA transcripts, TCR beta CDR3 regions were amplified. The TCR CDR3 first-round RT-PCR relied on the HTBI primer set. Each CDR3 protein gets one entry after TCRdb re-called the multiplex PCR reads with MiXCR. The sample contains under 750,000 distinct CDR3 sequences, 15% to 20% of which appear only once. Material: blood. All receptors come from a woman aged 45-65 years with Graves' hyperthyroidism that later progressed to Graves' ophthalmopathy.

This clonotype was recorded many times. The genes are TRBV20-1 and TRBJ2-5; 7 bases map to TRBD2. This CDR3 spans 15 amino acids. With V trimmed by 3 bases and J by 1 base, 8 bases remained unmatched. CDR1 and CDR2 from the germline V gene are DFQATT and SNEGSKA (reference sequence). CDR3 region: CSASSGGGPQETQYF. The CDR3 DNA sequence: TGCAGTGCTAGCTCGGGCGGGGGACCCCAAGAGACCCAGTACTTC.

This clonotype was detected ten times or more. This chain uses TRBV6-1 with TRBJ1-5; perhaps TRBD1 as D (6 bases). The CDR3 has 17 residues. V dropped 6 bases and J dropped 2 bases, with 20 bases sitting between them. Looked up from germline, CDR1 is MNHNS and CDR2 is SASEGT. The CDR3 sequence is CASSDGGGRGRNQPQHF. In DNA, the CDR3 is TGTGCCAGCAGCGACGGGGGGGGACGGGGGCGCAATCAGCCCCAGCATTTT.

This clonotype was seen more than once but under ten times. The genes are TRBV4-1 and TRBJ1-2; no reliable D call. Trimming left V 0 bases short and J 0 bases short, with 8 bases between. Per germline, CDR1 MGHRA and CDR2 YSYEKL. CDR3 length equals 15 residues. CDR3 coding DNA: TGCGCCAGCAGCCAAGAGTGGTTAGCTAACTATGGCTACACCTTC. It codes for CASSQEWLANYGYTF.

V gene TRBV6-9 combines with J gene TRBJ1-2; perhaps TRBD1 as D (5 bases). Trimming cost V 2 bases and J 1 base, with 8 bases left between them. Germline CDR1 and CDR2: MNHGY and SVAAGI. The CDR3 is 14 residues long. The CDR3 sequence is CASSYVGDNYGYTF. In DNA form, the CDR3 reads TGTGCCAGCAGTTATGTAGGGGATAACTATGGCTACACCTTC.

V gene TRBV20-1 combines with J gene TRBJ1-2; maybe TRBD1 (5 bases). This CDR3 is built from 13 residues. Trimming cost V 5 bases and J 5 bases, with 15 bases left between them. CDR1 and CDR2 from the germline V gene are DFQATT and SNEGSKA (reference sequence). The CDR3 region has the DNA TGCAGTGCTCCTCTCCGAGGGACGTATGGCTACACCTTC. It specifies CSAPLRGTYGYTF.

The chain recombines TRBV27 with TRBJ1-5; tentatively, D is TRBD1 (6 bases). The V and J ends lost 6 bases and 3 bases respectively, with 24 bases between them. The CDR3 is 18 residues long. From germline, CDR1 is MNHEY and CDR2 SMNVEV (reference sequence). The CDR3 DNA follows: TGTGCCAGCAGCCCTACCTCCGCAGGGGATGGTTCCAATCAGCCCCAGCATTTT. Protein sequence: CASSPTSAGDGSNQPQHF.

This clonotype has just a few counts. The V and J genes are TRBV6-1 and TRBJ1-5; 7 bases are shared with TRBD1. This CDR3 has 11 residues. With V trimmed by 4 bases and J by 15 bases, 6 bases remained unmatched. CDR1 and CDR2 from the germline V gene are MNHNS and SASEGT. CDR3 amino acids: CASSGPQGRHF. The CDR3 DNA sequence: TGTGCCAGCAGTGGGCCACAGGGGCGGCATTTT.

Ten or more counts support this clonotype. V gene TRBV3-1 combines with J gene TRBJ1-2; perhaps TRBD1 as D (6 bases). The V end was cut by 0 bases, the J end by 0 bases, with 11 bases between. Germline CDR1 is LGHDT and CDR2 is YNNKEL (reference sequence). CDR3 size: 16 residues. CDR3 nucleotides: TGTGCCAGCAGCCAAGATGAGGACAGAGCTAACTATGGCTACACCTTC. Translating gives CASSQDEDRANYGYTF.

The sample holds a few counts of this clonotype. This chain links TRBV20-1 with TRBJ1-6; perhaps TRBD1 as D (5 bases). The CDR3 contains 12 residues. In germline, CDR1 is DFQATT, CDR2 SNEGSKA (reference sequence). V dropped 5 bases and J dropped 9 bases, with 11 bases sitting between them. In DNA, the CDR3 is TGCAGTGCTCGCGGGGGAGTTTCACCCCTCCACTTT. This translates into CSARGGVSPLHF.

Ten or more counts support this clonotype. The gene calls are TRBV6-1 and TRBJ2-1; D may match TRBD1 or TRBD2 (6 bases each). Germline values: CDR1 MNHNS, CDR2 SASEGT. This CDR3 has 15 residues. The V end lost 5 bases, the J end lost 8 bases, and 19 bases lay between the germline ends. CDR3 in amino acids: CASSFLYRGAHEQFF. The CDR3 DNA follows: TGTGCCAGCAGTTTCCTCTATAGGGGGGCCCATGAGCAGTTCTTC.

This clonotype has only a few counts. The V gene is TRBV7-6, the J gene TRBJ2-5, with 10 nucleotides matching TRBD1. CDR1 is SGHVS and CDR2 is FNYEAQ in the germline V gene. There are 14 residues in the CDR3. J was trimmed by 5 bases and V by 5 bases; bases with no gene match: 5. The chain's CDR3 is CASSPWTGGETQYF. The CDR3, as DNA: TGTGCCAGCAGCCCCTGGACAGGGGGGGAGACCCAGTACTTC.

This clonotype occurred many times. V gene TRBV19 combines with J gene TRBJ1-5, with D possibly being TRBD1 (6 bases). This CDR3 is 15 amino acids long. V was shortened by 3 bases and J by 7 bases, with 16 bases between the two germline ends. In germline, CDR1 is LNHDA, CDR2 SQIVND (reference sequence). The CDR3 DNA sequence: TGTGCCAGTAGTATCGGGCCCCAGGGGCAGCAGCCCCAGCATTTT. Translation: CASSIGPQGQQPQHF.

The chain combines TRBV11-2 with TRBJ2-5; tentatively, D is TRBD1 (5 bases). Per the germline V gene, CDR1 is SGHAT and CDR2 is FQNNGV. The CDR3 has 14 amino acids. Trimming took 0 bases from V and 1 from J, leaving 6 bases between them. Here the CDR3 reads CASSLETGQETQYF. The DNA of the CDR3 is TGTGCCAGCAGCTTAGAAACAGGCCAAGAGACCCAGTACTTC.

The chain joins TRBV9 to TRBJ1-3, with no clear D. This CDR3 region has 16 residues. Trimming left V 3 bases short and J 0 bases short, with 13 bases between. Germline assignment: CDR1 SGDLS and CDR2 YYNGEE. Here the CDR3 DNA reads TGTGCCAGCAGCGGCGACCTGGCGAGCTCTGGAAACACCATATATTTT. Its protein product is CASSGDLASSGNTIYF.

The V and J genes are TRBV27 and TRBJ1-1, with D perhaps matching TRBD1 (5 bases). From germline, CDR1 is MNHEY and CDR2 SMNVEV (reference sequence). The V gene lost 5 bases and the J gene lost 10 bases, with 23 bases spanning the gap. This CDR3 region has 15 residues. CDR3 sequence: CASSAIGPTGGGAFF. CDR3 DNA: TGTGCCAGCAGTGCCATAGGGCCCACTGGGGGGGGAGCTTTCTTT.

The rearrangement uses TRBV18 and TRBJ2-7; D gene ambiguous. Between the trimmed V and J ends, which lost 1 base and 0 bases, there was a span of 10 bases. CDR1 and CDR2 (germline): KGHSH, LQKENI. This CDR3 is built from 15 residues. The CDR3 is CASSPQGSFSYEQYF. The DNA for the CDR3 is TGTGCCAGCTCACCACAGGGCAGTTTCTCCTACGAGCAGTACTTC.

The chain has TRBV7-2 and TRBJ2-3; 8 bases fit TRBD1. Germline V CDR1 and CDR2: SGHTA, FQGNSA. The CDR3 loop spans 13 amino acids. With 4 bases clipped from V and 6 bases from J, the junction kept 3 bases outside the gene matches. CDR3 sequence reads: CASSSRDRDTQYF. CDR3 sequence (DNA): TGTGCCAGCAGCTCCCGGGACAGGGATACGCAGTATTTT.

This clonotype was seen repeatedly, ten times or more. This rearrangement joins TRBV30 to TRBJ1-1; D unresolved. CDR1 GTSNPN and CDR2 SVGIG come from the germline V gene (reference sequence). The CDR3 consists of 14 residues. V was trimmed by 3 bases and J by 1 base, leaving 12 bases between them. CDR3 nucleotides: TGTGCCTGGAGCCCCGGCCTGACGAACACTGAAGCTTTCTTT. Its protein product is CAWSPGLTNTEAFF.

This clonotype has a count of ten or more. The chain is built from TRBV6-1 and TRBJ2-3; D unresolved. The CDR3 has 13 residues. Germline V CDR1 and CDR2: MNHNS, SASEGT. Trimming took off 3 bases at V and 6 bases at J, with 10 bases between the two ends. DNA for the CDR3: TGTGCCAGCAGTGATGCTGCGGCGGATACGCAGTATTTT. Translated, it gives CASSDAAADTQYF.

Ten or more counts support this clonotype. The V gene is TRBV2, the J gene TRBJ1-2, with D hard to call. This CDR3 spans 12 amino acids. The V gene's germline CDR1 is SNHLY and CDR2 FYNNEI. The V end lost 5 bases, the J end lost 4 bases, and 8 bases lay between the germline ends. The CDR3: CASSYSSYGYTF. The DNA for the CDR3 is TGTGCCAGCAGTTATAGCTCCTATGGCTACACCTTC.

This clonotype showed up many times. J is TRBJ1-1 and V is TRBV12-3 or TRBV12-4; no clear D gene. V lost 6 bases and J 6 bases, leaving 17 bases between the germline ends. This CDR3 is 14 amino acids long. This CDR3 is CASSPAQPISEAFF. CDR3 nucleotide sequence: TGTGCCAGCAGCCCGGCTCAACCGATATCTGAAGCTTTCTTT.